The 10 T cell receptor beta chains reported below all come from one sample, sequenced in a study of T cells in Graves' hyperthyroidism and ophthalmopathy. The investigators amplified TCR beta CDR3 regions from RNA transcripts. When the TCR CDR3 underwent first-round RT-PCR, the HTBI primer set was used. TCRdb itself ran the multiplex PCR reads through MiXCR, one entry per CDR3 protein. The table shows 300,000 to 350,000 distinct CDR3 sequences, with 18% occurring only once. Material: blood. These receptors all come from a woman aged 40 to 50 with Graves' ophthalmopathy.

This clonotype has a count of ten or more. The chain employs TRBV4-1 and TRBJ2-2; 7 bases are a match to TRBD1. Trimming at V came to 1 base and at J to 5 bases, leaving 7 bases not matched to a gene. The CDR3 has 16 amino acids. Germline-derived CDR1 and CDR2 are MGHRA and YSYEKL. The CDR3 region is CASSQVGRGKTGELFF. The DNA of the CDR3 is TGCGCCAGCAGCCAAGTTGGCAGGGGGAAGACCGGGGAGCTGTTTTTT.

This clonotype was counted a few times. The chain combines TRBV12-3 or TRBV12-4 with TRBJ2-2; 8 positions agree with TRBD2. The CDR3 is made up of 15 amino acids. V shed 6 bases, J shed 6 bases, and the junction held 9 bases outside the gene matches. The CDR3: CASSPRAGVAGELFF. The DNA of the CDR3 is TGTGCCAGCAGCCCCAGAGCGGGAGTGGCCGGGGAGCTGTTTTTT.

This clonotype has ten or more counts. V and J are TRBV29-1 and TRBJ2-4; 9 positions match TRBD2. Germline CDR1 and CDR2: SQVTM and ANQGSEA. The CDR3 has 14 residues. Unmatched junction bases numbered 10, after V lost 7 bases and J lost 6 bases. CDR3 sequence: CSARSGSKGNIQYF. The CDR3 DNA reads TGCAGCGCTCGTAGCGGGAGTAAGGGAAACATTCAGTACTTC.

This clonotype was detected many times. This chain uses TRBV19 with TRBJ1-5; 7 nucleotides align to TRBD1. Trimming took 6 bases from V and 4 from J; bases not matched to a gene: 6. Germline CDR1 and CDR2: LNHDA and SQIVND (reference sequence). The CDR3 extends over 14 amino acids. The CDR3 region has the DNA TGTGCCAGTAGCGTCAGACAGGGTAATCAGCCCCAGCATTTT. Protein: CASSVRQGNQPQHF. Full variable domain (remainder filled in from reference TRBV19 and TRBJ1-5): DGGITQSPKYLFRKEGQNVTLSCEQNLNHDAMYWYRQDPGQGLRLIYYSQIVNDFQKGDIAEGYSVSREKKESFPLTVTSAQKNPTAFYLCASSVRQGNQPQHFGDGTRLSIL.

This clonotype has at least ten counts. V and J are TRBV29-1 and TRBJ2-3, with 10 positions matching TRBD1. Unmatched junction bases numbered 6, after V lost 3 bases and J lost 3 bases. Germline values: CDR1 SQVTM, CDR2 ANQGSEA. This CDR3 is built from 15 residues. CDR3 residues: CSVELRDRGTDTQYF. The CDR3 bases are TGCAGCGTTGAGCTCCGGGACAGGGGTACAGATACGCAGTATTTT.

The sample holds many counts of this clonotype. The chain has TRBV20-1 and TRBJ1-1; D uncertain. Germline CDR1 and CDR2: DFQATT and SNEGSKA (reference sequence). V was clipped by 3 bases and J by 3 bases, with 5 bases between them. The CDR3 consists of 11 residues. CDR3 nucleotide sequence: TGCAGTGCTAGTCCCGACACTGAAGCTTTCTTT. Protein sequence: CSASPDTEAFF.

This clonotype showed up many times. The J gene is TRBJ1-5, the V gene TRBV6-5, with 9 bases lining up with TRBD1. CDR3 size: 14 residues. The germline V gene has CDR1 MNHEY and CDR2 SVGAGI. With 5 bases clipped from V and 4 bases from J, the junction kept 3 bases outside the gene matches. The CDR3 region has the DNA TGTGCCAGCAGTAGGACAGGGGAGAATCAGCCCCAGCATTTT. Its translation is CASSRTGENQPQHF.

This clonotype was recorded many times. The chain has TRBV12-3 or TRBV12-4 and TRBJ1-1; 7 nucleotides align to TRBD1. The V segment lost 0 bases and the J segment 2 bases; nucleotides outside the gene matches: 6. CDR3 length: 16 amino acids. CDR3 sequence: CASSLAGGQFNTEAFF. The CDR3 nucleotides are TGTGCCAGCAGTTTAGCCGGGGGACAGTTTAACACTGAAGCTTTCTTT.

This clonotype was counted ten times or more. The chain is built from TRBV28 and TRBJ2-6; tentatively, D is TRBD1 (5 bases). The CDR3 length is 15 residues. Trimming shortened V by 3 bases and J by 1 base, and 7 bases separated the two germline ends. The germline gives CDR1 MDHEN, CDR2 SYDVKM. In nucleotides, the CDR3 is TGTGCCAGCAGTTTCCAGGGATCTGGGGCCAACGTCCTGACTTTC. This codes for CASSFQGSGANVLTF.

This clonotype was detected only a few times. The chain couples TRBV13 to TRBJ2-4, with 8 bases aligning to TRBD2. J lost 0 bases, V lost 4 bases, and 8 bases had no gene match. The CDR3 contains 17 residues. Germline-derived CDR1 and CDR2 are PRHDT and FYEKMQ (reference sequence). The CDR3 coding sequence is TGTGCCAGCAGCTCCCGGGCTAGCGGGTTAGCCAAAAACATTCAGTACTTC. Amino acids: CASSSRASGLAKNIQYF.